The T cell receptor (beta chain) under discussion was sequenced for a study of shared clonotypes between healthy human individuals. At the level of the study: Three CD4 naive, three CD4 memory, two CD8 naive and one CD8 memory plate were used per donor.

TCRdb's copy holds only in-frame clones and misses some; the assay was immunoSEQ multiplex PCR. This sample has approximately 2,300,000 clones, with roughly 92% found just once. The CDR3 sequence is 13 residues long. The V segment lost 8 bases and the J segment 5 bases; nucleotides outside the gene matches: 9. Germline V CDR1 and CDR2: MRHNA, SNTAGT. This sequence originates from a young man in good health. Some clones in this sample may be carry-over from other donors' samples. V is TRBV6-4 and J is TRBJ2-7, with 7 positions matching TRBD1. Material for sequencing was naive CD4+ T cells from PBMCs. Stated subset: CD45RA+ positively selected. Here the CDR3 reads CASREGATHEQYF. CDR3 in DNA: TGTGCCAGCCGAGAGGGGGCAACGCACGAGCAGTACTTC.